The 22 T cell receptor beta chains below were found in one sample sequenced in a study of shared clonotypes between healthy human individuals. Measured with immunoSEQ multiplex PCR; TCRdb has only the in-frame clones, and not every one. The sample comprises 700,000 to 950,000 clones, approximately 96% of which are singletons, and about 0.25% rests with the top ten. Naive CD8 populations comprised CD45RO-negative cells positively selected for CCR7, excluding terminally differentiated effector memory CD45RA+ cells. What was sequenced was naive CD8+ T cells sorted from blood. Receptors originate from a man aged 25-45 years in good health.

This clone occurred a few times. V usage is TRBV5-6 and J usage is TRBJ2-1; D could derive from TRBD1 or TRBD2 (5 bases each). Trimming shortened V by 0 bases and J by 0 bases, and 10 bases separated the two germline ends. CDR3 length equals 16 residues. The germline gives CDR1 SGHDT, CDR2 YYEEEE. The CDR3 sequence: CASSLGDLGSYNEQFF. CDR3 DNA: TGTGCCAGCAGCTTGGGGGACCTGGGCTCCTACAATGAGCAGTTCTTC.

A single count supports this clone. This rearrangement joins TRBV28 to TRBJ1-6; D unclear. V lost 5 bases, J lost 6 bases, and 14 bases lay in between. The CDR3 spans 15 residues. Germline loops: CDR1 MDHEN, CDR2 SYDVKM. CDR3 coding DNA: TGTGCCAGCAGTCCGCGGAAGACCGTTAATTCACCCCTCCACTTT. Its translation is CASSPRKTVNSPLHF.

The table lists this clone with a count of one. The rearrangement joins TRBV5-4 to TRBJ1-1; D ambiguous. Germline CDR1 is SGHNT and CDR2 is YYREEE (reference sequence). Between the trimmed V and J ends, which lost 2 bases and 4 bases, there was a span of 9 bases. The CDR3 has 13 residues. In DNA form, the CDR3 reads TGTGCCAGCAGCTTAGAACCGGGCACTGAAGCTTTCTTT. It is translated as CASSLEPGTEAFF.

The rearrangement joins TRBV15 to TRBJ2-7, with TRBD1 matching 10 bases. The ends lost 0 bases at V and 2 bases at J; junction bases unmatched: 7. CDR3 length: 17 residues. Germline lookup yields CDR1 LNHNV and CDR2 YYDKDF (reference sequence). The chain's CDR3 is CATSRESSGQGAYEQYF. For the CDR3, the DNA is TGTGCCACCAGCAGAGAGTCTTCAGGACAGGGGGCCTACGAGCAGTACTTC.

The J gene is TRBJ2-2, the V gene TRBV28; D is undetermined. With 6 bases removed from V and 9 bases from J, the gap between germline ends came to 8 bases. Per the germline V gene, CDR1 is MDHEN and CDR2 is SYDVKM. This CDR3 is built from 11 residues. CDR3 nucleotides: TGTGCCAGCAGCGGATCCAGGGAGCTGTTTTTT. It codes for CASSGSRELFF.

The chain links TRBV6-4 to TRBJ2-1; D is tentatively TRBD1 or TRBD2 (6 bases each). CDR3 length: 16 amino acids. Germline V lookup: CDR1 MRHNA, CDR2 SNTAGT. V was clipped by 1 base and J by 3 bases, with 13 bases between them. The CDR3 here is CASSDLGGRGYNEQFF. The DNA of the CDR3 is TGTGCCAGCAGTGACTTAGGGGGGAGAGGCTACAATGAGCAGTTCTTC.

V usage is TRBV30 and J usage is TRBJ2-7; D gene unclear. The CDR3 spans 14 residues. Trimming left V 1 base short and J 7 bases short, with 17 bases between. Looked up from germline, CDR1 is GTSNPN and CDR2 is SVGIG (reference sequence). The CDR3 is CAWSGVGSSVEQYF. CDR3 nucleotides: TGTGCCTGGAGTGGCGTCGGCAGTTCCGTGGAGCAGTACTTC.

This rearrangement joins TRBV7-2 to TRBJ1-2, with a tentative D call TRBD1 (5 bases). Per the germline V gene, CDR1 is SGHTA and CDR2 is FQGNSA. V lost 5 bases to trimming and J lost 4 bases, with 17 bases between them. The CDR3 loop spans 15 amino acids. CDR3 sequence (DNA): TGTGCCAGCAGCACATCCGGGACGGAAAGCTATGGCTACACCTTC. It specifies CASSTSGTESYGYTF.

The V call is TRBV7-9, the J call TRBJ2-3; perhaps D is TRBD1 or TRBD2 (5 bases each). The CDR3 covers 13 residues. The germline V gene has CDR1 SEHNR and CDR2 FQNEAQ (reference sequence). V dropped 6 bases and J dropped 9 bases, with 16 bases sitting between them. CDR3 amino acids: CASRKPRDQTQYF. In nucleotides, the CDR3 is TGTGCCAGCAGGAAGCCCAGGGACCAGACGCAGTATTTT.

J is TRBJ2-7 and V is TRBV7-8, with 10 positions matching TRBD1. V lost 8 bases and J lost 3; bases outside the gene matches: 7. The CDR3 consists of 14 residues. The V gene's germline CDR1 is SGHVS and CDR2 FQNEAQ. The CDR3 here is CASQAGTGDYEQYF. The CDR3 DNA is TGTGCCAGCCAAGCCGGGACAGGGGACTACGAGCAGTACTTC.

This clone occurred once. The J gene is TRBJ2-7, the V gene TRBV11-2, with D perhaps matching TRBD2 (5 bases). The CDR3 consists of 13 residues. V was trimmed by 5 bases and J by 7 bases, leaving 15 bases between them. Germline V gene lookup returns CDR1 SGHAT and CDR2 FQNNGV. The CDR3 spells CASSGVRVLEQYF. The CDR3, as DNA: TGTGCCAGCAGCGGGGTGAGGGTTTTAGAGCAGTACTTC. Full variable domain (outside the CDR3, taken from reference TRBV11-2 and TRBJ2-7): EAGVAQSPRYKIIEKRQSVAFWCNPISGHATLYWYQQILGQGPKLLIQFQNNGVVDDSQLPKDRFSAERLKGVDSTLKIQPAKLEDSAVYLCASSGVRVLEQYFGPGTRLTVT.

The chain links TRBV5-4 to TRBJ2-2; D possibly corresponds to TRBD1 (5 bases). The CDR3 has 13 amino acids. V lost 4 bases and J lost 6, with 10 bases in between. Germline V gene data show CDR1 as SGHNT and CDR2 as YYREEE (reference sequence). The CDR3 bases are TGTGCCAGCAGCCCGACAGAGTCCGGGGAGCTGTTTTTT. The encoded protein is CASSPTESGELFF.

The chain recombines TRBV29-1 with TRBJ2-2, with D uncertain. V lost 7 bases and J lost 5, with 11 bases in between. The CDR3 spans 12 residues. Germline V lookup: CDR1 SQVTM, CDR2 ANQGSEA. CDR3 DNA: TGCAGCGCCCGTCCCGGGACCGGGGAGCTGTTTTTT. It is translated as CSARPGTGELFF.

This sequence joins TRBV6-5 and TRBJ2-1; D unclear. V dropped 0 bases and J dropped 9 bases, with 18 bases sitting between them. CDR1 is MNHEY, CDR2 SVGAGI, per germline. The CDR3 extends over 16 amino acids. CDR3 residues: CASSYSKSLRRSEQFF. The CDR3 DNA sequence: TGTGCCAGCAGTTACTCGAAATCCCTCCGGCGTAGTGAGCAGTTCTTC.

The chain joins TRBV6-5 to TRBJ2-5; the D gene is possibly TRBD1 (5 bases). Trimming removed 10 bases from V and 7 bases from J, with 13 bases in between. CDR3 length: 11 residues. Germline-derived CDR1 and CDR2 are MNHEY and SVGAGI. The CDR3 loop reads CATQGGVTQYF. In DNA form, the CDR3 reads TGTGCCACCCAGGGTGGGGTGACCCAGTACTTC.

The J gene is TRBJ1-5, the V gene TRBV19, with 8 bases aligning to TRBD1. Germline values: CDR1 LNHDA, CDR2 SQIVND (reference sequence). Trimming cost V 6 bases and J 5 bases; bases outside gene matches: 15. The CDR3 consists of 17 residues. CDR3 bases: TGTGCCAGTAGCTCCCCTGGACAGGGCTCATCTTATCAGCCCCAGCATTTT. As protein: CASSSPGQGSSYQPQHF.

The J gene is TRBJ1-2, the V gene TRBV7-6; 9 bases agree with TRBD1. With 2 bases clipped from V and 2 bases from J, the junction kept 6 bases outside the gene matches. Germline V gene lookup returns CDR1 SGHVS and CDR2 FNYEAQ. This CDR3 region has 16 residues. DNA of the CDR3: TGTGCCAGCAGCTTATACCGGGACAGGGACAACTATGGCTACACCTTC. Protein: CASSLYRDRDNYGYTF.

This rearrangement joins TRBV2 to TRBJ2-3; no clear D. Germline V CDR1 and CDR2: SNHLY, FYNNEI. CDR3 length equals 14 residues. V lost 1 base and J 0 bases, leaving 5 bases between the germline ends. In DNA form, the CDR3 reads TGTGCCAGCAGTGAAGACCCTAGCACAGATACGCAGTATTTT. The encoded protein is CASSEDPSTDTQYF. Full variable domain (remainder filled in from reference TRBV2 and TRBJ2-3): EPEVTQTPSHQVTQMGQEVILRCVPISNHLYFYWYRQILGQKVEFLVSFYNNEISEKSEIFDDQFSVERPDGSNFTLKIRSTKLEDSAMYFCASSEDPSTDTQYFGPGTRLTVL.

The chain is built from TRBV5-5 and TRBJ1-2, with 8 bases aligning to TRBD1. The J segment lost 6 bases and the V segment lost 2 bases, leaving 9 bases of the junction unmatched. CDR1 SGHKS and CDR2 YYEKEE come from the germline V gene (reference sequence). The CDR3 loop spans 15 amino acids. CDR3 nucleotide sequence: TGTGCCAGCAGCTTTACACTGACAGGGGACGATGGCTACACCTTC. Its protein is CASSFTLTGDDGYTF.

V and J are TRBV29-1 and TRBJ2-7, with D perhaps matching TRBD1 (5 bases). In germline, CDR1 is SQVTM, CDR2 ANQGSEA. This CDR3 spans 13 amino acids. Trimming pared 2 bases from V and 2 bases from J, leaving 10 bases between. The chain's CDR3 is CSVELQETYEQYF. The CDR3 coding sequence is TGCAGCGTTGAATTACAGGAAACCTACGAGCAGTACTTC.

This chain joins TRBV6-5 and TRBJ2-3; 9 bases fit TRBD2. The V and J ends lost 4 bases and 2 bases, in that order; junction bases with no gene match: 4. The germline gives CDR1 MNHEY, CDR2 SVGAGI. This CDR3 region has 15 residues. The CDR3 here is CASSFSSGTTDTQYF. For the CDR3, the DNA is TGTGCCAGCAGTTTTTCTAGCGGGACCACAGATACGCAGTATTTT.

The genes are TRBV5-1 and TRBJ2-2, with D possibly matching TRBD2 (6 bases). The CDR3 consists of 15 residues. Per germline, CDR1 SGHRS and CDR2 YFSETQ. V dropped 4 bases and J dropped 5 bases, with 15 bases sitting between them. As DNA, the CDR3 is TGCGCCAGCAGCCCCGTGGAGGGCGGGACCGGGGAGCTGTTTTTT. Residues: CASSPVEGGTGELFF.